What follows are 25 T cell receptor beta chains derived from one specimen sequenced in a study of blood T cells in healthy people across ages (dated by TCRdb to 2013 to 2016). Library method: 5' RACE. The sample was run on an Illumina HiSeq 2500. A second PCR of about 7 to 12 cycles was run with a J-beta primer mix and a sample-barcoded 5' primer. TCRdb passed the public sequencing reads through fastp at Q25 and MiXCR, retaining productive beta sequences. Identical CDR3 proteins give one entry, which carries the most common genes and DNA. The sample table contains approximately 810,000 distinct CDR3 sequences; only one count was recorded for less than 35% of them. The ten largest clonotypes hold 15% to 20% of the sample. The sample comprised blood. The receptors here all came from a woman of 80 years or more in good health.

The rearrangement links TRBV6-5 to TRBJ1-5; D is unclear. Germline CDR1 and CDR2: MNHEY and SVGAGI. The CDR3 is 17 amino acids. V shed 0 bases and J shed 2 bases, with 14 bases lying between them. The CDR3 DNA follows: TGTGCCAGCAGTTACTCGTGGAGAAGTATGGGCAATCAGCCCCAGCATTTT. This sequence encodes CASSYSWRSMGNQPQHF.

This clonotype was detected a few times. The chain couples TRBV11-2 to TRBJ2-2; no clear D gene. Trimming removed 5 bases at V and 6 bases at J, with 16 bases between. The CDR3 is 15 amino acids. Germline V lookup: CDR1 SGHAT, CDR2 FQNNGV. CDR3 bases: TGTGCCAGCAGCCTAGTAAGCCGGGTGTCCGGGGAGCTGTTTTTT. This encodes CASSLVSRVSGELFF.

This clonotype was observed a few times. The V and J genes are TRBV6-2 or TRBV6-3 and TRBJ1-2; D remains ambiguous. The germline gives CDR1 MNHEY, CDR2 SVGEGT. CDR3 length: 15 amino acids. The ends were cut back, 6 bases at V and 4 bases at J, with 18 bases in the middle. CDR3: CASRESGRPIYGYTF. The CDR3 DNA reads as TGTGCCAGCAGGGAGTCGGGAAGACCCATCTATGGCTACACCTTC.

There are a few counts of this clonotype. V gene TRBV20-1 combines with J gene TRBJ1-1; D may be TRBD1 (6 bases). Germline V lookup: CDR1 DFQATT, CDR2 SNEGSKA (reference sequence). The germline V and J ends were trimmed by 3 bases and 1 base, with 12 bases remaining between them. This CDR3 contains 14 residues. The CDR3 sequence is CSARDPGANTEAFF. The CDR3 nucleotides are TGCAGTGCTAGGGACCCGGGGGCGAACACTGAAGCTTTCTTT.

The J gene is TRBJ1-2, the V gene TRBV12-3 or TRBV12-4, with unresolved D. Trimming cost V 6 bases and J 0 bases, with 14 bases left between them. The CDR3 covers 15 residues. The CDR3 nucleotides read TGTGCCAGCAGCCCAATCACCGGAGCTAACTATGGCTACACCTTC. Amino acids: CASSPITGANYGYTF.

This clonotype was seen many times. The chain uses TRBV11-3 and TRBJ2-5, with 8 bases matching TRBD1. Losses at the gene ends were 5 bases for V and 5 bases for J; bases not matched to a gene: 10. The length of the CDR3 is 15 residues. CDR1 and CDR2 (germline): SGHNT, YENEEA. The CDR3 DNA reads TGTGCCAGCAGCCCCACGACAGGGGAGTACGAGACCCAGTACTTC. Translated, it gives CASSPTTGEYETQYF.

This clonotype showed up many times. This chain connects TRBV6-5 to TRBJ2-6, with a weak D call TRBD1 (5 bases). The CDR3 consists of 18 residues. Trimming stripped 11 bases from V and 0 bases from J, with 23 bases between. Germline V gives CDR1 MNHEY, CDR2 SVGAGI. This chain's CDR3 is CAAASPRGGISGANVLTF. The CDR3 region has the DNA TGTGCCGCAGCATCTCCTAGGGGCGGAATCTCTGGGGCCAACGTCCTGACTTTC.

This clonotype was seen repeatedly, ten times or more. The chain combines TRBV7-2 with TRBJ2-3; D possibly matches TRBD1 or TRBD2 (5 bases each). The CDR3 covers 16 residues. The germline V gene encodes CDR1 SGHTA and CDR2 FQGNSA. Trimming took 5 bases from V and 9 from J, leaving 24 bases between them. The CDR3 DNA sequence: TGTGCCAGCAGCCCGGGCGGCACAGGAGTATGGGGGACGCAGTATTTT. This gives the protein CASSPGGTGVWGTQYF.

Worth noting for this clonotype: Germline and junction disagree at one end, which may indicate a read error. This chain's CDR3 is CTSSVTGENERFF. In DNA, the CDR3 is TGTACCAGCAGCGTGACAGGTGAGAATGAGCGGTTCTTC. The rearrangement uses TRBV7-2 and TRBJ2-1; tentatively, D is TRBD1 (6 bases). The CDR3 has 13 residues. Germline values: CDR1 SGHTA, CDR2 FQGNSA.

This clonotype appeared many times. DNA for the CDR3: TGTGCCAGCAGCTCAGACAATCAGGGCTACACCTTC. Amino acids: CASSSDNQGYTF. V usage is TRBV7-9 and J usage is TRBJ1-2; D unresolved. Trimming pared 4 bases from V and 8 bases from J, leaving 11 bases between. The V gene's germline CDR1 is SEHNR and CDR2 FQNEAQ (reference sequence). The CDR3 is 12 residues long. The full variable domain, rest sourced from reference TRBV7-9 and TRBJ1-2, is DTGVSQNPRHKITKRGQNVTFRCDPISEHNRLYWYRQTLGQGPEFLTYFQNEAQLEKSRLLSDRFSAERPKGSFSTLEIQRTEQGDSAMYLCASSSDNQGYTFGSGTRLTVV.

Ten or more counts support this clonotype. The rearrangement uses TRBV4-2 and TRBJ2-1; D tentatively fits TRBD1 or TRBD2 (5 bases each). CDR3 length: 14 amino acids. Trimming took 1 base from V and 8 from J, leaving 12 bases between them. Germline values: CDR1 LGHNA, CDR2 YNFKEQ. The CDR3 sequence: CASSQGDPRDEQFF. Written as DNA, the CDR3 is TGTGCCAGCAGCCAAGGGGACCCTAGGGATGAGCAGTTCTTC.

This clonotype was observed many times. The V and J genes are TRBV11-3 and TRBJ2-3, with 8 bases identical to TRBD2. The CDR3 is 15 amino acids. CDR1 and CDR2 (germline): SGHNT, YENEEA. V shed 7 bases, J shed 6 bases, and the junction held 12 bases outside the gene matches. The CDR3, as DNA: TGTGCCAGCACGGGGGGGACTACATTTAGGGATACGCAGTATTTT. Encoded protein: CASTGGTTFRDTQYF.

Remarks on this clonotype: A much larger clone is a single base away; this may be a read error. The CDR3 loop reads CASSQDRYDYTF. The CDR3 DNA reads as TGTGCCAGCAGTCAAGACAGATATGACTACACCTTC. The V gene is TRBV3-1, the J gene TRBJ1-2, with D maybe TRBD1 (5 bases). The CDR3 sequence is 12 residues long. Germline assignment: CDR1 LGHDT and CDR2 YNNKEL (reference sequence).

This clonotype was recorded at least ten times. The genes are TRBV7-9 and TRBJ1-6, with D unclear. V dropped 5 bases and J dropped 7 bases, with 15 bases sitting between them. Germline-derived CDR1 and CDR2 are SEHNR and FQNEAQ (reference sequence). There are 15 residues in the CDR3. CDR3 region: CASSPLPVLNSPLHF. The CDR3 DNA is TGTGCCAGCAGCCCCCTTCCGGTCCTAAATTCACCCCTCCACTTT.

This clonotype has at least ten counts. The genes are TRBV7-2 and TRBJ1-5; no definite D call. Germline V gives CDR1 SGHTA, CDR2 FQGNSA. This CDR3 contains 14 residues. Trimming removed 0 bases from V and 7 bases from J, with 10 bases in between. The CDR3: CASSLALGSQPQHF. As DNA, the CDR3 is TGTGCCAGCAGCTTAGCGCTGGGGAGCCAGCCCCAGCATTTT.

This clonotype was seen repeatedly, ten times or more. J is TRBJ1-1 and V is TRBV6-6, with D possibly TRBD1 on 5 matching bases. Germline V gene data show CDR1 as MNHNY and CDR2 as SVGAGI (reference sequence). V dropped 6 bases and J dropped 0 bases, with 11 bases sitting between them. The CDR3 runs 14 residues. CDR3 loop: CASSIGGMNTEAFF. The CDR3 region has the DNA TGTGCCAGCAGCATCGGGGGTATGAACACTGAAGCTTTCTTT.

J is TRBJ1-4 and V is TRBV15, with D unclear. V was trimmed by 5 bases and J by 0 bases, leaving 13 bases between them. Germline assignment: CDR1 LNHNV and CDR2 YYDKDF (reference sequence). This CDR3 has 16 residues. Here the CDR3 reads CATSPRYRATNEKLFF. In DNA, the CDR3 is TGTGCCACCAGCCCCAGGTATAGGGCAACTAATGAAAAACTGTTTTTT.

This clonotype was observed a handful of times. With a much larger clone just one base away, this may be a read error. This chain uses TRBV5-1 with TRBJ2-5; D unclear. The CDR3 covers 13 residues. V lost 4 bases, J lost 5 bases, and 12 bases lay in between. CDR1 is SGHRS, CDR2 YFSETQ, per germline. CDR3 amino acids: CASSPPFRETQYF. DNA of the CDR3: TGCGCCAGCAGCCCCCCCTTTCGGGAGACCCAGTACTTC.

This clonotype was found many times. The chain uses TRBV5-1 and TRBJ2-7, with D possibly being TRBD2 (5 bases). Trimming removed 1 base at V and 4 bases at J, with 18 bases between. The CDR3 consists of 16 residues. Per the germline V gene, CDR1 is SGHRS and CDR2 is YFSETQ. The CDR3 coding sequence is TGCGCCAGCAGCTTGTTCCTCGGGGTAACCAAGTACGAGCAGTACTTC. Its protein is CASSLFLGVTKYEQYF.

This clonotype was counted ten times or more. V gene TRBV12-3 or TRBV12-4 combines with J gene TRBJ2-1, with no clear D. The CDR3 contains 15 residues. Trimming took off 1 base at V and 3 bases at J, with 10 bases between the two ends. CDR3 DNA: TGTGCCAGCAGTTTAGGGTTGTCGTACTACAATGAGCAGTTCTTC. This encodes CASSLGLSYYNEQFF.

This clonotype was detected ten times or more. The chain recombines TRBV6-1 with TRBJ1-4; D remains ambiguous. The germline V gene has CDR1 MNHNS and CDR2 SASEGT. V was clipped by 2 bases and J by 4 bases, with 5 bases between them. The CDR3 has 13 amino acids. In DNA form, the CDR3 reads TGTGCCAGCAGTGAAATCTTTAATGAAAAACTGTTTTTT. It translates to CASSEIFNEKLFF.

This clonotype has a count of ten or more. The junction and the germline gene differ at one end; a read error may be behind it. The V gene is TRBV7-2, the J gene TRBJ2-1; 13 positions match TRBD2. The CDR3 runs 15 residues. Germline-derived CDR1 and CDR2 are SGHTA and FQGNSA. Here the CDR3 DNA reads TGTGCCACCAAACTAGCGGGGGGGCCCTATAATGAGCAGTTCTTC. Translating it yields CATKLAGGPYNEQFF.

The chain combines TRBV18 with TRBJ2-7; 7 nucleotides line up with TRBD1. J gave up 4 bases and V 6 bases, and 9 bases lay outside the gene matches. CDR1 and CDR2 (germline): KGHSH, LQKENI. The CDR3 has 14 residues. CDR3 bases: TGTGCCAGCTCCCAGAGAAAGGGGGCTTACGAGCAGTACTTC. This codes for CASSQRKGAYEQYF.

V gene TRBV11-2 combines with J gene TRBJ2-2, with D perhaps matching TRBD1 or TRBD2 (5 bases each). This CDR3 has 16 residues. V was clipped by 5 bases and J by 5 bases, with 18 bases between them. Germline CDR1 SGHAT, CDR2 FQNNGV. In DNA, the CDR3 is TGTGCCAGCAGCGCTCAACTGGGACGATCAACCGGGGAGCTGTTTTTT. It translates to CASSAQLGRSTGELFF.

The CDR3 loop reads CASSFRVDEKLFF. CDR3 nucleotide sequence: TGTGCCAGCAGCTTCAGGGTAGATGAAAAACTGTTTTTT. The gene calls are TRBV7-2 and TRBJ1-4; D might be TRBD1 (5 bases). Germline assignment: CDR1 SGHTA and CDR2 FQGNSA. This CDR3 region has 13 residues. V lost 3 bases and J lost 6, with 8 bases in between.